This T cell receptor (beta chain) was documented in a study of T cell responses to AZD1222 COVID-19 vaccine. General study points: The donors showed a predominance of white British ancestry and of females, with possible underestimation of clonal diversity.

A remark on this clone: Its antigen is still unknown.

With 2 bases removed from V and 0 bases from J, the gap between germline ends came to 10 bases. CDR1 and CDR2 from the germline V gene are MNHNY and SVGAGI (reference sequence). The CDR3 runs to 16 residues. Profiled with immunoSEQ multiplex PCR; TCRdb holds only in-frame clones, not every one. Altogether more than 150,000 clones are present, more than 85% being singletons, with the ten largest covering about 3.5%. Sequences were derived from peripheral blood, sampled 28 days after the second AZD1222 dose. The source is an adult who received the AZD1222 COVID-19 vaccine. The chain employs TRBV6-6 and TRBJ1-4; unclear D gene. CDR3 in amino acids: CASSYASSATNEKLFF. In DNA form, the CDR3 reads TGTGCCAGCAGTTACGCCAGCAGTGCAACTAATGAAAAACTGTTTTTT.